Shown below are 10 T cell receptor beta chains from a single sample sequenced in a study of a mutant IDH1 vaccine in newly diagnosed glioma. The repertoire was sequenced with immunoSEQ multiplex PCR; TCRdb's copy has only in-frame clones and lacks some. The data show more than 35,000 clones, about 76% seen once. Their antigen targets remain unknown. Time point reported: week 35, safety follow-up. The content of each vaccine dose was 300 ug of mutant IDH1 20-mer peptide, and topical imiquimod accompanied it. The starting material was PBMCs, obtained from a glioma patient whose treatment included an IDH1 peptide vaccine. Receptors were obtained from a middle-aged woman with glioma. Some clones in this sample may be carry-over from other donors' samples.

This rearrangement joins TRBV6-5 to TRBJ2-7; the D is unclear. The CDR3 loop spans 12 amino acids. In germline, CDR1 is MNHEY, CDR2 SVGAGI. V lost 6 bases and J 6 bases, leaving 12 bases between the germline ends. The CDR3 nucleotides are TGTGCCAGCAGCCTTGGAGATTCCGAGCAGTACTTC. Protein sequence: CASSLGDSEQYF.

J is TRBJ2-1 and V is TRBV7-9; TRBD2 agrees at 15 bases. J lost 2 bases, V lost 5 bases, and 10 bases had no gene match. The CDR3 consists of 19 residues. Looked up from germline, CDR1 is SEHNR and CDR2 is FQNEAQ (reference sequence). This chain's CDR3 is CASSPGGLAGGITYNEQFF. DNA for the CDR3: TGTGCCAGCAGCCCTGGGGGACTAGCGGGGGGCATAACCTACAATGAGCAGTTCTTC.

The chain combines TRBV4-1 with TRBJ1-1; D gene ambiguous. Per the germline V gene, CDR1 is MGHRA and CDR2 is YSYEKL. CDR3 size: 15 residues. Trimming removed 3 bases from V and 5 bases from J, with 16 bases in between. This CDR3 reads CASSQTQRFPTEAFF. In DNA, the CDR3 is TGCGCCAGCAGCCAGACACAGCGGTTTCCTACTGAAGCTTTCTTT.

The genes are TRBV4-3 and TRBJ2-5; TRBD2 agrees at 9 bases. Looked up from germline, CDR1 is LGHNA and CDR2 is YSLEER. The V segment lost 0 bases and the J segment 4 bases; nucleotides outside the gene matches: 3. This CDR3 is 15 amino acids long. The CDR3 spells CASSQEGTSRETQYF. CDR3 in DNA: TGCGCCAGCAGCCAAGAGGGGACTAGCCGAGAGACCCAGTACTTC.

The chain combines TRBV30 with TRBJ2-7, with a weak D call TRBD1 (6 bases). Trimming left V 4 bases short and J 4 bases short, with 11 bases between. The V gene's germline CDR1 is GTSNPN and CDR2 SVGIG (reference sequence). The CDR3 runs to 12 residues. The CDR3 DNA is TGTGCCTGGAATGGCAGGGGATACGAGCAGTACTTC. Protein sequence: CAWNGRGYEQYF.

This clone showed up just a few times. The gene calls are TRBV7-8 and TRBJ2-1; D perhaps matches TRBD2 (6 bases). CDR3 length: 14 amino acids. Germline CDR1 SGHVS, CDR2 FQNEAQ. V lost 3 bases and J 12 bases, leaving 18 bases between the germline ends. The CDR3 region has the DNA TGTGCCAGCAGCTTCAGGTCGGGAGCCGAAGGGCAGTTCTTC. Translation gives CASSFRSGAEGQFF.

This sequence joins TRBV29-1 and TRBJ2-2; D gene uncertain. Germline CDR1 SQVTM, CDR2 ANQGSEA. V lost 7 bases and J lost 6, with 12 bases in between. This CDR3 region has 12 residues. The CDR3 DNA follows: TGCAGCGCCAGACTTTCTGCCGGGGAGCTGTTTTTT. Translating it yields CSARLSAGELFF.

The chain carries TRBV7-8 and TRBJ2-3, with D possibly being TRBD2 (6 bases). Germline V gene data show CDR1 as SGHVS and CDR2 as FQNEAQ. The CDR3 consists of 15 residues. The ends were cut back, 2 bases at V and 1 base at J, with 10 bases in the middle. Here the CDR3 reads CASSLISSGTDTQYF. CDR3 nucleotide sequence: TGTGCCAGCAGCTTAATTTCTAGCGGCACAGATACGCAGTATTTT.

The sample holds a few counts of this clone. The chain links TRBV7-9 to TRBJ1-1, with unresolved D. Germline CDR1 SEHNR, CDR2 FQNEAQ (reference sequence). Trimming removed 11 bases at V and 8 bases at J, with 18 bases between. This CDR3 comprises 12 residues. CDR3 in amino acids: CAVNTPSKEAFF. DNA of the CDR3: TGTGCCGTCAACACCCCGTCCAAGGAAGCTTTCTTT.

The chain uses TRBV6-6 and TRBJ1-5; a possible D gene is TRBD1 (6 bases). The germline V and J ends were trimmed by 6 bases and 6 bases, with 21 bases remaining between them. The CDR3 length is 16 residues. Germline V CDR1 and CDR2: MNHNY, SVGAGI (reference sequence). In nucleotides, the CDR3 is TGTGCCAGCAGACTCCCAACCTGGACAGAGAGTCAGCCCCAGCATTTT. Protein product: CASRLPTWTESQPQHF.